This is a list of T cell receptor beta chains from one sample in a study of blood T cell repertoires in COVID-19. TCRdb's copy holds only in-frame clones and misses some; the assay was immunoSEQ multiplex PCR. The sample yields 390,000 or so clones, 85% to 90% seen once. Sequencing was done on a sample of PBMCs or T cells enriched from blood (not recorded which). These receptors all come from a woman in her forties or fifties who had recovered from COVID-19. Both conserved end residues are part of each CDR3. A D gene is named only where the DNA matches it firmly. A clone size is listed for some rows: how often the clone was seen (once, few, many), or a class if it is expanded.

v_gene	j_gene	d_gene	abundance	CDR3aa	CDR3nt
TRBV2	TRBJ2-1	TRBD2	once	CASSAWTSGGANSNEQFF	TGTGCCAGCAGTGCTTGGACTAGCGGGGGGGCTAATTCCAATGAGCAGTTCTTC
TRBV2	TRBJ2-3	TRBD2	once	CATGTSERASTDTQYF	TGTGCCACCGGAACTAGCGAACGGGCTAGCACAGATACGCAGTATTTT
TRBV30	TRBJ2-1	-	once	CAWSVTERNEQFF	TGTGCCTGGAGTGTAACAGAAAGGAATGAGCAGTTCTTC
TRBV7-9	TRBJ1-6	-	-	CASSWGGSPLHF	TGTGCCAGCAGTTGGGGGGGGTCACCCCTCCACTTT
TRBV6-1	TRBJ2-1	TRBD2	-	CASSEEAGAYNEQFF	TGTGCCAGCAGTGAAGAAGCGGGGGCTTACAATGAGCAGTTCTTC
TRBV2	TRBJ1-6	-	once	CASSVSGGRSSYNSPLHF	TGTGCCAGCAGCGTCAGCGGAGGGCGCAGCTCCTATAATTCACCCCTCCACTTT
TRBV5-5	TRBJ2-3	TRBD1	-	CASRLDRVGRGTDTQYF	TGTGCCAGCAGATTAGACAGGGTTGGAAGGGGCACAGATACGCAGTATTTT
TRBV30	TRBJ2-2	-	-	CASGTGELFF	TGTGCGTCAGGGACCGGGGAGCTGTTTTTT
TRBV21-1	TRBJ1-2	-	-	CASSVPGIEEGGYTF	TGTGCCAGCAGCGTCCCCGGGATAGAGGAGGGTGGCTACACCTTC
TRBV28	TRBJ1-5	TRBD1	-	CASSSQGGYYSNQPQHF	TGTGCCAGCAGTTCGCAGGGGGGATACTATAGCAATCAGCCCCAGCATTTT
TRBV5-1	TRBJ2-2	-	once	CASSASGQNTGELFF	TGCGCCAGCAGCGCGTCGGGACAGAACACCGGGGAGCTGTTTTTT
TRBV11-2	TRBJ1-1	TRBD1	-	CASSLAGGNTEAFF	TGTGCCAGCAGCTTAGCAGGGGGCAATACTGAAGCTTTCTTT
TRBV7-9	TRBJ1-2	-	-	CASSSQTGFGYTF	TGTGCCAGCAGCTCGCAGACGGGTTTTGGCTACACCTTC
TRBV7-6	TRBJ1-1	-	-	CASSPSFLEAFF	TGTGCCAGCAGCCCCTCCTTCCTGGAAGCTTTCTTT
TRBV7-9	TRBJ1-1	TRBD1	-	CASSLARGTGGNTEAFF	TGTGCCAGCAGCTTAGCGCGGGGGACAGGGGGGAACACTGAAGCTTTCTTT
TRBV5-1	TRBJ1-3	-	-	CASSLEGEVGNTIYF	TGCGCCAGCAGCTTGGAAGGGGAGGTCGGAAACACCATATATTTT
TRBV5-8	TRBJ1-5	TRBD1	-	CASSPTGDQPQHF	TGTGCCAGCAGTCCCACAGGGGATCAGCCCCAGCATTTT
TRBV3-1/TRBV3-2	TRBJ1-3	-	-	CASSDEPYTIYF	TGTGCCAGCAGCGATGAGCCCTACACCATATATTTT
TRBV30	TRBJ2-3	-	-	CAWSGFQGSLMGDTQYF	TGTGCCTGGAGTGGATTCCAGGGATCGTTGATGGGAGATACGCAGTATTTT
TRBV6-2/TRBV6-3	TRBJ1-5	TRBD1	once	CASSYSTGGINQPQHF	TGTGCCAGCAGTTACTCGACAGGGGGCATCAATCAGCCCCAGCATTTT
TRBV19	TRBJ2-5	-	once	CASSIDFGVQETQYF	TGTGCCAGTAGTATAGATTTCGGAGTACAAGAGACCCAGTACTTC
TRBV5-1	TRBJ2-5	-	-	CASSLHGNVETQYF	TGCGCCAGCAGCTTGCACGGGAACGTGGAGACCCAGTACTTC
TRBV12-3/TRBV12-4	TRBJ1-3	-	-	CASRRGSGNTIYF	TGTGCCAGCCGACGCGGCTCTGGAAACACCATATATTTT
TRBV9	TRBJ1-1	-	-	CASSVISDTEAFF	TGTGCCAGCAGCGTGATCAGTGACACTGAAGCTTTCTTT
TRBV5-6	TRBJ1-2	-	-	CASSARWGQDYGYTF	TGTGCCAGCAGTGCCCGATGGGGGCAAGACTATGGCTACACCTTC
TRBV5-1	TRBJ1-5	TRBD1	-	CASSWTGGNQPQHF	TGCGCCAGCAGCTGGACAGGGGGCAATCAGCCCCAGCATTTT
TRBV2	TRBJ2-7	-	-	CASQEEVGSYEQYF	TGTGCCAGCCAAGAGGAAGTCGGGTCCTACGAGCAGTACTTC
TRBV25-1	TRBJ1-1	-	-	CASSALDRTEEAFF	TGTGCCAGCAGTGCCTTAGATCGGACAGAAGAAGCTTTCTTT
TRBV30	TRBJ1-1	-	-	CAWSVRGGFHTEAFF	TGTGCCTGGAGTGTACGGGGAGGGTTCCACACTGAAGCTTTCTTT
TRBV10-3	TRBJ1-2	-	-	CAISGSAGQNYGYTF	TGTGCCATCAGTGGTTCAGCCGGACAGAACTATGGCTACACCTTC
TRBV7-9	TRBJ1-1	TRBD1	-	CASSYPGQGFTEAFF	TGTGCCAGCAGCTATCCGGGACAGGGGTTCACTGAAGCTTTCTTT
TRBV18	TRBJ2-1	-	-	CASRLGLYNEQFF	TGTGCCAGCCGCCTAGGCCTTTACAATGAGCAGTTCTTC
TRBV5-1	TRBJ1-5	TRBD1	-	CASSPGTDYSNQPQHF	TGCGCCAGCAGCCCGGGGACAGATTATAGCAATCAGCCCCAGCATTTT
TRBV6-5	TRBJ1-2	-	-	CASRSDRSYGYTF	TGTGCCAGCAGGTCCGACAGGAGCTATGGCTACACCTTC
TRBV11-2	TRBJ1-2	-	-	CASSHSGRGNGYTF	TGTGCCAGCAGCCATTCGGGGAGGGGGAATGGCTACACCTTC
TRBV29-1	TRBJ1-1	-	few	CSVVVKGSTEAFF	TGCAGCGTTGTAGTTAAGGGGTCCACTGAAGCTTTCTTT
TRBV7-9	TRBJ2-7	-	-	CASSSPRSYEQYF	TGTGCCAGCAGCTCCCCTAGGTCCTACGAGCAGTACTTC